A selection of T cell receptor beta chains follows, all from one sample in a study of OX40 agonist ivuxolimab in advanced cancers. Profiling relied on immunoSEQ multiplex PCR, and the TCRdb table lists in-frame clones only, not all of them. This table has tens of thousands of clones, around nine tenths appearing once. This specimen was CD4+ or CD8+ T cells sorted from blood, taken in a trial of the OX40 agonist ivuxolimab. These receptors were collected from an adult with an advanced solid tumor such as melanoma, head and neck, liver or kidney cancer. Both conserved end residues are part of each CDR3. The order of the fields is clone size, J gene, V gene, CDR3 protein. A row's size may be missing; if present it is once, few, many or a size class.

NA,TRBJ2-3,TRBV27,CASSSRLAASTDTQYF
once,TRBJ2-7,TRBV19,CASSPGLAGVNEQYF
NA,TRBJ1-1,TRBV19,CASTPGGTEAFF
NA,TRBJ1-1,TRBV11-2,CASSLEGTLGAEAFF
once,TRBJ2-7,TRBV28,CASSQTRQGGEQYF
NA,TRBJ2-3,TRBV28,CASSPPPGTGESTDTQYF
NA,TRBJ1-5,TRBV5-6,CASTVAGNQPQHF
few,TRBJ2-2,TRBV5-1,CASSLPSGSELFF
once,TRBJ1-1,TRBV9,CASSAGGTEAFF
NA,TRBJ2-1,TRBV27,CASTASGRWNEQFF
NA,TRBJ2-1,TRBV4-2,CASSQDSGFTHNEQFF
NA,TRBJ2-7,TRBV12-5,CASGLVRVYEQYF
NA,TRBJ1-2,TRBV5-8,CASSPGLTDYGYTF
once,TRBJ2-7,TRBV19,CASSLNRDFYSYEQYF
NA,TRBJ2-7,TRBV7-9,CASSLGPGLYEQYF
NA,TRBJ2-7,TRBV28,CASSSSGWEQYF
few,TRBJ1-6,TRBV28,CASSWSRRLAPLHF
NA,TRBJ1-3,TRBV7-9,CASSPQPGQGASGNTIYF
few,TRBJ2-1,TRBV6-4,CASSDSGLTSGRQVEQFF
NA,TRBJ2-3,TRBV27,CASTTGSVDTQYF
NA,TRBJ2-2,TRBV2,CAEGRGDGELFF
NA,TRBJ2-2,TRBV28,CASSLSPTGAYTGELFF
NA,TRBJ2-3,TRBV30,CAWSGGDTQYF
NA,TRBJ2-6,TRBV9,CASTSPGANVLTF
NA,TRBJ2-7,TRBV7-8,CASSLDRVLFYEQYF
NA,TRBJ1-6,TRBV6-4,CASSKNSPLHF
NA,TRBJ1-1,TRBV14,CASSQDVRMNTEAFF
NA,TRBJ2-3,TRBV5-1,CASSRATDTQYF
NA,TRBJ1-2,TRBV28,CASSFHGTYGYTF
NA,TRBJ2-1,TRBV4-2,CASSQVLGKSWNEQFF
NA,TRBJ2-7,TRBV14,CASSQDRPYGEQYF
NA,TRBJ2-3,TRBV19,CASSGSGGFTDTQYF
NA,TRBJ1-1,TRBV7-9,CASSLGIGGAYTEAFF
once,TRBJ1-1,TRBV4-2,CASSQGLRGGTEAFF
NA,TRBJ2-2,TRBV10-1,CASSATGRYGELFF
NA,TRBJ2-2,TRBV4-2,CASSLGQITGELFF
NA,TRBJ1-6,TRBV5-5,CASSLRDSSSYNSPLHF
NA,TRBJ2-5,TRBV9,CASSPPLAGGLTQYF
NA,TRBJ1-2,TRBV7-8,CASSSDGYGYTF
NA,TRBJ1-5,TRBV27,CASSLANNQPQHF
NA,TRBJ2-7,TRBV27,CASRLQGDLYYEQYF
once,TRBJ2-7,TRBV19,CASSSTSLAVEQYF
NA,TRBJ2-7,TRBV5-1,CASSLDPGSSYEQYF